These 12 T cell receptor beta chains came from one sample sequenced in a study of T cell responses to AZD1222 COVID-19 vaccine. Assay: immunoSEQ multiplex PCR; the TCRdb copy retains only in-frame clones and omits some. The table records roughly 150,000 clones, almost 95% of them present only once. Here the sequenced sample was peripheral blood, taken 28 days after the second AZD1222 dose. These receptor sequences come from an adult who received the AZD1222 COVID-19 vaccine.

A few counts support this clone. The chain is built from TRBV19 and TRBJ2-2; no clear D. V dropped 10 bases and J dropped 0 bases, with 12 bases sitting between them. The CDR3 sequence is 14 residues long. The germline gives CDR1 LNHDA, CDR2 SQIVND (reference sequence). The CDR3 loop is CATMVGPNTGELFF. In nucleotides, the CDR3 is TGTGCCACCATGGTAGGACCGAACACCGGGGAGCTGTTTTTT.

This chain uses TRBV10-3 with TRBJ2-1; D tentatively reads TRBD1 or TRBD2 (5 bases each). Germline CDR1 is ENHRY and CDR2 is SYGVKD. V was shortened by 6 bases and J by 7 bases, with 31 bases between the two germline ends. The length of the CDR3 is 19 residues. CDR3 DNA: TGTGCCATCAGCGGGCGGGCCTTAGTCAGCGGCCCAGGGCGAAATGAGCAGTTCTTC. Its translation: CAISGRALVSGPGRNEQFF.

The chain couples TRBV27 to TRBJ1-1; 7 positions agree with TRBD1. The germline V gene encodes CDR1 MNHEY and CDR2 SMNVEV (reference sequence). J gave up 1 base and V 4 bases, and 6 bases lay outside the gene matches. There are 15 residues in the CDR3. The CDR3 loop is CASSSTGWPNTEAFF. The CDR3 DNA reads as TGTGCCAGCAGTTCGACAGGGTGGCCGAACACTGAAGCTTTCTTT.

This chain uses TRBV6-2 or TRBV6-3 with TRBJ1-5, with D maybe TRBD1 (6 bases). Trimming removed 4 bases from V and 6 bases from J, with 16 bases in between. CDR1 is MNHEY, CDR2 SVGEGT, per germline. This CDR3 comprises 15 residues. This CDR3 reads CASSSRDIWGQPQHF. CDR3 coding DNA: TGTGCCAGCAGTTCTCGGGACATCTGGGGTCAGCCCCAGCATTTT.

This chain uses TRBV4-2 with TRBJ1-3; 8 bases fit TRBD1. Trimming took 2 bases from V and 0 from J; bases not matched to a gene: 6. This CDR3 comprises 17 residues. Germline-derived CDR1 and CDR2 are LGHNA and YNFKEQ. The CDR3 DNA reads as TGTGCCAGCAGCCAACAGGACAGGGCGAACTCTGGAAACACCATATATTTT. Amino acids: CASSQQDRANSGNTIYF.

V gene TRBV12-3 or TRBV12-4 combines with J gene TRBJ1-4; D may be TRBD1 (6 bases). Trimming pared 1 base from V and 10 bases from J, leaving 10 bases between. The CDR3 totals 13 residues. The CDR3 region has the DNA TGTGCCAGCAGTTTAGAGGGGGGGGGAAAACTGTTTTTT. This sequence encodes CASSLEGGGKLFF.

The V gene is TRBV15, the J gene TRBJ1-1, with unresolved D. CDR1 LNHNV and CDR2 YYDKDF come from the germline V gene (reference sequence). The CDR3 runs to 11 residues. Trimming left V 7 bases short and J 6 bases short, with 9 bases between. As DNA, the CDR3 is TGTGCCACCACAGCGGGCCCTGAAGCTTTCTTT. This translates into CATTAGPEAFF.

This clone was detected once. This chain joins TRBV6-5 and TRBJ1-2; TRBD1 is a possible D gene (5 bases). Germline CDR1 and CDR2: MNHEY and SVGAGI. Trimming removed 2 bases at V and 2 bases at J, with 9 bases between. This CDR3 spans 14 amino acids. The CDR3 DNA sequence: TGTGCCAGCAGTTACCACAAGGGGAACTATGGCTACACCTTC. Translated: CASSYHKGNYGYTF.

Comment on this clone: Sequence at one end of the junction differs from germline and may be a read error. The chain joins TRBV7-6 to TRBJ2-3; the match to TRBD2 covers 11 bases. Germline V CDR1 and CDR2: SGHVS, FNYEAQ. The CDR3 is 14 amino acids. The CDR3 here is CASNLAGGQDTQYF. CDR3 coding DNA: TGTGCCAGCAACTTAGCGGGAGGGCAAGATACGCAGTATTTT.

This sequence joins TRBV18 and TRBJ1-1; a weak D match, TRBD1 (5 bases). V gave up 3 bases and J gave up 6 bases, with 17 bases separating them. Germline CDR1 and CDR2: KGHSH and LQKENI. The CDR3 is 15 residues long. The CDR3 DNA reads TGTGCCAGCTCACCTACCACAGGTGGGAGCCCTGAAGCTTTCTTT. It codes for CASSPTTGGSPEAFF.

J is TRBJ2-5 and V is TRBV5-4; 11 bases fit TRBD2. This CDR3 spans 17 amino acids. CDR1 is SGHNT, CDR2 YYREEE, per germline (reference sequence). Trimming cost V 0 bases and J 5 bases; bases outside gene matches: 9. The CDR3 region is CASSLDLSGGALETQYF. DNA for the CDR3: TGTGCCAGCAGCTTGGATCTTAGCGGGGGGGCGTTGGAGACCCAGTACTTC.

This chain uses TRBV6-1 with TRBJ1-1; TRBD1 might be the D (5 bases). Looked up from germline, CDR1 is MNHNS and CDR2 is SASEGT. V was trimmed by 3 bases and J by 10 bases, leaving 18 bases between them. CDR3 length: 14 amino acids. The CDR3 loop reads CASSDPILAGGAFF. The DNA for the CDR3 is TGTGCCAGCAGTGATCCCATCCTTGCCGGGGGAGCTTTCTTT.